The rows below give T cell receptor beta chains drawn from one sample of a study of human T cells and chemical hapten exposure. Using its own MiXCR run on the RACE reads, TCRdb lists one record per CDR3 protein. The repertoire holds 180,000 or so distinct CDR3 sequences, about 22% seen once, with approximately 6.7% in the top ten. The sample here was whole blood, taken in connection with sensitization to the hapten diphenylcyclopropenone (DPC). These receptors came from a woman aged 45-59 years with alopecia areata. Some clones in this sample may be carry-over from other donors' samples. The CDR3 runs from the conserved cysteine through the conserved F or W. A D gene is named only where the DNA matches it firmly. The size entry is marked missing in some rows and otherwise reads once, few, many or a size class.

cdr3_length d_call clone_size j_call v_call cdr3_aa cdr3_nt
16 TRBD2 few TRBJ2-1 TRBV10-3 CAISESWAGDYNEQFF TGTGCCATCAGTGAGTCATGGGCGGGAGACTACAATGAGCAGTTCTTC
13 NA few TRBJ2-1 TRBV10-3 CAISEPRSSEQFF TGTGCCATCAGTGAGCCCAGATCCTCTGAGCAGTTCTTC
15 TRBD2 few TRBJ2-2 TRBV27 CASSVLGGSTGELFF TGTGCCAGCAGTGTCCTCGGCGGGAGTACCGGGGAGCTGTTTTTT
13 NA few TRBJ2-5 TRBV21-1 CASSRGLREAQYF TGTGCCAGCAGCAGGGGGCTAAGAGAGGCCCAGTACTTC
16 NA few TRBJ1-4 TRBV11-2 CASSSVRGRPNEKLFF TGTGCCAGCAGCTCGGTCAGGGGCCGACCTAATGAAAAACTGTTTTTT
14 NA NA TRBJ2-3 TRBV2 CANRRLLASDTQYF TGTGCCAACAGGCGATTGCTAGCCTCAGATACGCAGTATTTT
14 NA NA TRBJ2-3 TRBV7-9 CASSLSQSTDTQYF TGTGCCAGCAGCTTATCACAGAGCACAGATACGCAGTATTTT
14 NA NA TRBJ1-4 TRBV20-1 CSARLAATNEKLFF TGCAGTGCCAGACTCGCTGCAACTAATGAAAAACTGTTTTTT
15 NA NA TRBJ2-4 TRBV2 CASSVAGSAKNIQYF TGTGCCAGCAGTGTTGCGGGGAGTGCCAAAAACATTCAGTACTTC
20 TRBD1 NA TRBJ2-6 TRBV11-1 CASSHPRRGQGASGANVLTF TGTGCCAGCAGCCACCCTCGGCGGGGACAGGGGGCATCGGGGGCCAACGTCCTGACTTTC
17 TRBD2 NA TRBJ2-1 TRBV3-1 CASSQGYAGTRGNEQFF TGTGCCAGCAGCCAAGGATACGCGGGGACTAGAGGAAATGAGCAGTTCTTC
14 NA NA TRBJ2-2 TRBV6-5 CASSPPRGNGELFF TGTGCCTCAAGTCCCCCCAGGGGAAACGGGGAGCTGTTTTTT
13 NA NA TRBJ2-1 TRBV30 CAWSQGSYNEQFF TGTGCCTGGAGTCAAGGCTCCTACAATGAGCAGTTCTTC
14 TRBD1 once TRBJ1-5 TRBV5-5 CASSSAGGGQPQHF TGTGCCAGCAGCTCGGCAGGGGGCGGACAGCCCCAGCATTTT
17 TRBD2 few TRBJ2-1 TRBV5-1 CASSLEIGTSAYNEQFF TGCGCCAGCAGCTTGGAGATTGGGACTAGCGCGTACAATGAGCAGTTCTTC
11 NA few TRBJ2-1 TRBV29-1 CSVPGYNEQFF TGCAGCGTGCCGGGATACAATGAGCAGTTCTTC
11 NA few TRBJ2-7 TRBV28 CATGSFYEQYF TGTGCTACAGGAAGCTTCTACGAGCAGTACTTC
15 TRBD1 few TRBJ2-7 TRBV20-1 CSARVAQGGPYEQYF TGCAGTGCTAGAGTGGCACAGGGGGGCCCCTACGAGCAGTACTTC
13 NA few TRBJ1-1 TRBV7-2 CASSNTGGTEAFF TGTGCCAGCAGCAACACCGGGGGCACTGAAGCTTTCTTT
14 TRBD1 many TRBJ2-7 TRBV28 CASSLAGGSYEQYF TGTGCCAGCAGTTTAGCAGGGGGCTCCTACGAGCAGTACTTC
12 NA few TRBJ1-5 TRBV6-2/TRBV6-3 CASTYSNQPQHF TGTGCCAGTACTTATAGCAATCAGCCCCAGCATTTT
16 TRBD2 NA TRBJ2-7 TRBV5-1 CASSPLGGTKTYEQYF TGCGCCAGCAGCCCTTTGGGGGGGACCAAAACCTACGAGCAGTACTTC
14 TRBD1 once TRBJ1-1 TRBV7-9 CASSLEARGTEAFF TGTGCCAGCAGCTTAGAGGCCAGGGGGACTGAAGCTTTCTTT
13 NA NA TRBJ1-4 TRBV5-4 CASSLDFGEKLFF TGTGCCAGCAGCTTGGATTTTGGGGAAAAACTGTTTTTT
18 NA NA TRBJ2-7 TRBV2 CASSAIDRTGLPLVEQYF TGTGCCAGCAGTGCGATAGACAGGACCGGCCTCCCATTGGTGGAGCAGTACTTC
13 TRBD2 NA TRBJ2-1 TRBV20-1 CSAVLAGRNEQFF TGCAGTGCCGTACTAGCGGGAAGAAATGAGCAGTTCTTC
15 NA NA TRBJ1-1 TRBV18 CASSPLLDTNTEAFF TGTGCCAGCTCACCTCTTTTGGATACGAACACTGAAGCTTTCTTT
13 NA NA TRBJ1-3 TRBV7-9 CASTQRAGNTIYF TGTGCCAGCACCCAAAGGGCTGGAAACACCATATATTTT
14 NA few TRBJ2-1 TRBV5-1 CASSPGDSYNEQFF TGCGCCAGCAGCCCGGGAGACTCCTACAATGAGCAGTTCTTC
14 NA NA TRBJ1-5 TRBV20-1 CSANPGGGNQPQHF TGCAGTGCTAATCCTGGGGGGGGCAATCAGCCCCAGCATTTT
16 TRBD1 few TRBJ2-1 TRBV7-3 CASSLIRDRERKEQFF TGTGCCAGCAGCTTAATAAGGGACAGGGAAAGAAAGGAGCAGTTCTTC
13 TRBD1 NA TRBJ1-2 TRBV27 CASSLWTGYGYTF TGTGCCAGCAGTTTATGGACAGGCTATGGCTACACCTTC
15 TRBD1 NA TRBJ1-1 TRBV7-9 CASSLEGARNTEAFF TGTGCCAGCAGCTTAGAGGGGGCGCGCAACACTGAAGCTTTCTTT
13 TRBD1 NA TRBJ1-5 TRBV5-5 CASSLQGAQPQHF TGTGCCAGCAGCTTACAGGGGGCACAGCCCCAGCATTTT
18 NA NA TRBJ1-3 TRBV18 CASSPPIAGALSGNTIYF TGTGCCAGCTCACCACCGATCGCAGGGGCCCTCTCTGGAAACACCATATATTTT
14 NA NA TRBJ1-5 TRBV7-2 CASNPSGGYQPQHF TGTGCCAGCAACCCAAGTGGGGGGTATCAGCCCCAGCATTTT
16 NA few TRBJ1-5 TRBV24-1 CATSDLGTQMGQPQHF TGTGCCACCAGTGATTTAGGGACCCAAATGGGTCAGCCCCAGCATTTT
12 NA NA TRBJ2-2 TRBV29-1 CSVGLGTGELFF TGCAGCGTCGGGTTAGGCACCGGGGAGCTGTTTTTT
13 NA NA TRBJ2-1 TRBV10-3 CAIRQGNDNEQFF TGTGCCATCAGGCAGGGAAATGACAATGAGCAGTTCTTC
14 NA NA TRBJ2-3 TRBV3-1 CASSQDSSVDTQYF TGTGCCAGCAGCCAAGATAGTTCGGTGGATACACAGTATTTT
13 NA few TRBJ2-7 TRBV14 CASSRGDTYEQYF TGTGCCAGCAGCCGGGGGGACACCTACGAGCAGTACTTC
14 NA NA TRBJ2-1 TRBV6-5 CASSPLGRNVEQFF TGTGCCAGCAGTCCCCTAGGGAGAAATGTTGAGCAGTTCTTC
16 TRBD2 few TRBJ2-1 TRBV12-3/TRBV12-4 CASRRTSAIDYNEQFF TGTGCCAGCAGGCGGACTAGCGCCATAGACTACAATGAGCAGTTCTTC
15 NA few TRBJ1-6 TRBV7-9 CASSLLSYPDSPLHF TGTGCCAGCAGCTTACTGTCATACCCCGATTCACCCCTCCACTTT
15 NA few TRBJ1-5 TRBV7-2 CASSLIRGLDQPQHF TGTGCCAGCAGCTTAATAAGGGGGTTGGATCAGCCCCAGCATTTT
13 TRBD1 NA TRBJ1-2 TRBV28 CASSSGGLNGYTF TGTGCCAGCAGTTCAGGGGGCCTGAATGGCTACACCTTC
14 TRBD2 NA TRBJ2-1 TRBV25-1 CASSVTSGTHEQFF TGTGCCAGCAGTGTGACTAGCGGGACCCATGAGCAGTTCTTC
13 NA NA TRBJ2-7 TRBV4-1 CASSQVPEGALYF TGCGCCAGCAGCCAGGTGCCGGAGGGAGCCTTGTACTTC
16 TRBD2 NA TRBJ2-3 TRBV5-1 CASSLYGAGESDTQYF TGCGCCAGCAGCTTGTATGGAGCGGGAGAATCAGATACGCAGTATTTT
17 TRBD1 NA TRBJ2-7 TRBV11-2 CASTHRSDRGIGYEQYF TGTGCCAGCACCCACAGGTCGGACAGGGGAATTGGCTACGAGCAGTACTTC
14 NA few TRBJ1-2 TRBV28 CASSLGGEYYGYTF TGTGCCAGCAGTTTAGGGGGCGAGTACTATGGCTACACCTTC
11 NA NA TRBJ1-2 TRBV3-1 CASSQRGAHTF TGTGCCAGCAGCCAGAGGGGGGCCCACACCTTC
14 NA few TRBJ2-7 TRBV7-9 CASSTGTSKQGQYF TGTGCCAGCAGCACCGGGACCTCGAAGCAGGGGCAGTACTTC
14 TRBD2 few TRBJ2-3 TRBV3-1 CASSFTSGQDTQYF TGTGCCAGCAGCTTCACTAGCGGGCAAGATACGCAGTATTTT
16 NA NA TRBJ1-2 TRBV5-1 CASSLAISVVSEGYTF TGCGCCAGCAGCTTGGCCATTTCGGTCGTTTCTGAGGGCTACACCTTC
14 NA NA TRBJ1-2 TRBV7-8 CASSLEVRGYGYTF TGTGCCAGCAGCTTAGAGGTCAGGGGCTATGGCTACACCTTC
16 NA NA TRBJ2-2 TRBV5-6 CASSLRGGPNTGELFF TGTGCCAGCAGCTTGAGGGGGGGGCCGAACACCGGGGAGCTGTTTTTT
12 NA NA TRBJ1-1 TRBV27 CASMGTNTEAFF TGTGCCAGCATGGGGACGAACACTGAAGCTTTCTTT
16 TRBD2 once TRBJ2-1 TRBV18 CASSPGPSGTSGEQFF TGTGCCAGCTCACCCGGGCCTAGCGGGACCTCAGGGGAGCAGTTCTTC
15 NA few TRBJ2-1 TRBV7-9 CASSPPVYSYNEQFF TGTGCCAGCAGCCCTCCCGTTTACTCCTACAATGAGCAGTTCTTC